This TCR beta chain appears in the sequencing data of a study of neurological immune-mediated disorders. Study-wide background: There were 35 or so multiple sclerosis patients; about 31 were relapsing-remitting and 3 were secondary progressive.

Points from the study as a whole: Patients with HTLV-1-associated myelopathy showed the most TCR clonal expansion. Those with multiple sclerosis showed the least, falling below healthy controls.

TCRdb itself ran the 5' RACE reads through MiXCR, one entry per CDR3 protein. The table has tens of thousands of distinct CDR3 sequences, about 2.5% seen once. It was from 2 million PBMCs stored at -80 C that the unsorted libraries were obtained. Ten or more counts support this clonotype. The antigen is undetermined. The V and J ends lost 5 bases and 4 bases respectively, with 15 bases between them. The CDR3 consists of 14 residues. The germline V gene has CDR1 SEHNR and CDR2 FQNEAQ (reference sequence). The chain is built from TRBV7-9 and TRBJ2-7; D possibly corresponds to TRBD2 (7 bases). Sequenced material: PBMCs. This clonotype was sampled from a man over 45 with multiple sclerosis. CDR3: CASSKGGGSYEQYF. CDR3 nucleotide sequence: TGTGCCAGCAGCAAGGGGGGGGGCAGTTACGAGCAGTACTTC.